A single sample is the source of the 21 T cell receptor beta chains below, sequenced in a study of prognosis after radiotherapy for stage I lung cancer. Template was genomic DNA; TCR beta CDR3 amplified in two multiplex PCR rounds. Individual primers that were specific to each TRBV and TRBJ gene served in first-round PCR. Using its own MiXCR run on the multiplex PCR reads, TCRdb lists one record per CDR3 protein. The table lists 45,000 to 60,000 distinct CDR3 sequences, around a third of them singletons. The material sequenced was PBMCs, taken before or after stereotactic body radiation therapy (not recorded which). These receptors were taken from a donor aged 50 or older with non-small cell lung cancer.

This clonotype was seen ten or more times. The V gene is TRBV5-1, the J gene TRBJ1-3; no clear D. V lost 1 base and J 0 bases, leaving 8 bases between the germline ends. Germline lookup yields CDR1 SGHRS and CDR2 YFSETQ. This CDR3 region has 15 residues. CDR3 DNA: TGCGCCAGCAGCTTGTCCAGCTTCTCTGGAAACACCATATATTTT. It codes for CASSLSSFSGNTIYF.

This clonotype was recorded many times. V gene TRBV12-3 or TRBV12-4 combines with J gene TRBJ2-1; 10 bases are shared with TRBD2. The J segment lost 9 bases and the V segment lost 6 bases, leaving 5 bases of the junction unmatched. The CDR3 sequence is 13 residues long. The CDR3 region is CASRASGSGEQFF. The CDR3 DNA reads as TGTGCCAGCAGGGCTAGCGGGAGTGGTGAGCAGTTCTTC.

In its sample, this clonotype was seen many times. This chain joins TRBV5-1 and TRBJ1-2; D gene unclear. V lost 0 bases, J lost 6 bases, and 9 bases lay in between. Per germline, CDR1 SGHRS and CDR2 YFSETQ. The length of the CDR3 is 13 residues. The CDR3 nucleotides are TGCGCCAGCAGCTTGGAAGGGCGGAATGGCTACACCTTC. It yields the protein CASSLEGRNGYTF.

The sample holds many counts of this clonotype. The genes are TRBV30 and TRBJ1-1; D unclear. Germline lookup yields CDR1 GTSNPN and CDR2 SVGIG (reference sequence). V was pared by 4 bases and J by 1 base, with 10 bases between. CDR3 length equals 13 residues. The CDR3 region has the DNA TGTGCCTGGACGGCCTTTCCGAACACTGAAGCTTTCTTT. It is translated as CAWTAFPNTEAFF.

This clonotype was seen repeatedly, ten times or more. This chain links TRBV29-1 with TRBJ2-1; D is unclear. V gave up 4 bases and J gave up 8 bases, with 6 bases separating them. The V gene's germline CDR1 is SQVTM and CDR2 ANQGSEA. CDR3 length equals 10 residues. This CDR3 reads CSVGSYEQFF. The CDR3 DNA is TGCAGCGTTGGAAGTTATGAGCAGTTCTTC.

This clonotype was observed many times. The rearrangement joins TRBV7-6 to TRBJ2-7; D gene unclear. The CDR3 is 13 amino acids. Germline loops: CDR1 SGHVS, CDR2 FNYEAQ. V lost 3 bases to trimming and J lost 2 bases, with 8 bases between them. CDR3 residues: CASSFFGPYEQYF. CDR3 nucleotides: TGTGCCAGCAGCTTTTTCGGTCCCTACGAGCAGTACTTC.

The chain has TRBV3-1 and TRBJ1-1, with TRBD1 as a possible D gene (6 bases). Germline CDR1 is LGHDT and CDR2 is YNNKEL (reference sequence). CDR3 length: 13 residues. Trimming took 9 bases from V and 2 from J, leaving 13 bases between them. The CDR3 region has the DNA TGTGCCAGTGGCCGACAGGTAAACACTGAAGCTTTCTTT. This translates into CASGRQVNTEAFF.

This clonotype was seen at least ten times. The V and J genes are TRBV5-6 and TRBJ2-6; perhaps TRBD1 as D (6 bases). Between the trimmed V and J ends, which lost 5 bases and 2 bases, there was a span of 11 bases. Germline CDR1 reads SGHDT; CDR2 reads YYEEEE. The CDR3 loop spans 15 amino acids. The CDR3 spells CASSLAGAGANVLTF. The DNA of the CDR3 is TGTGCCAGCAGTCTGGCAGGGGCTGGGGCCAACGTCCTGACTTTC.

V gene TRBV29-1 combines with J gene TRBJ2-3; D remains unclear. The germline gives CDR1 SQVTM, CDR2 ANQGSEA. The CDR3 totals 13 residues. The CDR3 DNA is TGCACCGCCGACGCAGCCGAGACAGATACGCAGTATTTT. Amino acids: CTADAAETDTQYF.

On this clonotype itself: A much more abundant neighbour one base away suggests this may be a read error. The rearrangement joins TRBV6-2 or TRBV6-3 to TRBJ2-3; TRBD2 matches 9 bases. Germline values: CDR1 MNHEY, CDR2 SVGEGT. This CDR3 is 16 amino acids long. The CDR3 sequence: CAISLPSGISTDTQYF. CDR3 DNA sequence: TGTGCCATCAGTTTACCTAGCGGGATAAGCACAGATACGCAGTATTTT.

This chain connects TRBV7-3 to TRBJ2-2; 11 bases are a match to TRBD2. Germline V gene data show CDR1 as SGHTA and CDR2 as FQGTGA. The V segment lost 10 bases and the J segment 2 bases; nucleotides outside the gene matches: 3. The CDR3 loop spans 14 amino acids. The CDR3 loop reads CAMGLAVNTGELFF. CDR3 bases: TGTGCCATGGGACTAGCGGTAAACACCGGGGAGCTGTTTTTT. Using reference TRBV7-3 and TRBJ2-2 for the parts outside the CDR3, the full variable domain is GAGVSQTPSNKVTEKGKYVELRCDPISGHTALYWYRQSLGQGPEFLIYFQGTGAADDSGLPNDRFFAVRPEGSVSTLKIQRTERGDSAVYLCAMGLAVNTGELFFGEGSRLTVL.

This clonotype was seen ten or more times. The V call is TRBV7-3, the J call TRBJ2-3; possible D gene TRBD2, 6 bases. The V gene's germline CDR1 is SGHTA and CDR2 FQGTGA. CDR3 length equals 15 residues. V lost 3 bases and J lost 3, with 13 bases in between. CDR3 region: CASSFLGGDTDTQYF. In nucleotides, the CDR3 is TGTGCCAGCAGCTTCCTCGGAGGGGATACAGATACGCAGTATTTT.

This clonotype was seen repeatedly, ten times or more. This sequence joins TRBV4-1 and TRBJ2-1; tentative D call: TRBD1 (5 bases). Trimming took 3 bases from V and 1 from J, leaving 13 bases between them. Germline CDR1 MGHRA, CDR2 YSYEKL. The length of the CDR3 is 16 residues. CDR3 sequence: CASSQGPGISYNEQFF. The CDR3 nucleotides are TGCGCCAGCAGCCAGGGGCCAGGGATTTCCTACAATGAGCAGTTCTTC.

This chain connects TRBV12-3 or TRBV12-4 to TRBJ2-2; either TRBD1 or TRBD2 may supply D (5 bases each). Trimming pared 2 bases from V and 17 bases from J, leaving 30 bases between. There are 17 residues in the CDR3. In DNA form, the CDR3 reads TGTGCCAGCAGTTTATCCCCGGACACCCGGATCACCGGGGATCTTTTTTTT. It specifies CASSLSPDTRITGDLFF.

The sample holds many counts of this clonotype. The chain links TRBV4-1 to TRBJ1-5; D is undetermined. With 3 bases removed from V and 0 bases from J, the gap between germline ends came to 9 bases. This CDR3 is 15 amino acids long. Germline V CDR1 and CDR2: MGHRA, YSYEKL. The CDR3 DNA is TGCGCCAGCAGCCAGCCGGGCCGTAGCAATCAGCCCCAGCATTTT. The encoded protein is CASSQPGRSNQPQHF.

Remarks on this clonotype: A read error is possible here, since a much larger clone lies one base away. The CDR3 coding sequence is TGTGCCAGCACTGCCTGGGGACCCCATCATTTT. Translating gives CASTAWGPHHF. The chain couples TRBV6-1 to TRBJ1-5, with D perhaps matching TRBD1 (5 bases). CDR3 size: 11 residues. From germline, CDR1 is MNHNS and CDR2 SASEGT.

This clonotype was counted many times. The rearrangement uses TRBV28 and TRBJ2-7, with no clear D. This CDR3 comprises 12 residues. Germline CDR1 is MDHEN and CDR2 is SYDVKM. The ends were cut back, 6 bases at V and 2 bases at J, with 8 bases in the middle. CDR3 in amino acids: CASSPRTYEQYF. The CDR3, as DNA: TGTGCCAGCAGCCCCCGTACCTACGAGCAGTACTTC.

The chain couples TRBV5-1 to TRBJ2-3, with D perhaps assigned TRBD1 or TRBD2 (5 bases each). Germline V gives CDR1 SGHRS, CDR2 YFSETQ. This CDR3 comprises 17 residues. V lost 0 bases, J lost 1 base, and 15 bases lay in between. In DNA form, the CDR3 reads TGCGCCAGCAGCTTGGCCATATTAGGGACCGGCACAGATACGCAGTATTTT. As protein: CASSLAILGTGTDTQYF.

This clonotype has at least ten counts. The CDR3 region is CAGTGSRGTEAFF. CDR3 nucleotides: TGTGCCGGGACCGGTTCTCGAGGTACTGAAGCTTTCTTT. V gene TRBV30 combines with J gene TRBJ1-1; possibly TRBD1 for D (5 bases). The V gene lost 8 bases and the J gene lost 5 bases, with 18 bases spanning the gap. CDR1 and CDR2 from the germline V gene are GTSNPN and SVGIG (reference sequence). CDR3 size: 13 residues. The whole variable domain, filled in from reference TRBV30 and TRBJ1-1, reads SQTIHQWPATLVQPVGSPLSLECTVEGTSNPNLYWYRQAAGRGLQLLFYSVGIGQISSEVPQNLSASRPQDRQFILSSKKLLLSDSGFYLCAGTGSRGTEAFFGQGTRLTVV.

This clonotype came up many times. The chain is built from TRBV5-1 and TRBJ2-3; perhaps TRBD1 as D (6 bases). The CDR3 extends over 14 amino acids. CDR1 is SGHRS and CDR2 is YFSETQ in the germline V gene. V was pared by 0 bases and J by 5 bases, with 10 bases between. The CDR3 here is CASSLAGAGDTQYF. CDR3 nucleotides: TGCGCCAGCAGCTTGGCAGGGGCTGGAGATACGCAGTATTTT.

Note on this clonotype: This likely came from a read error, as a far larger clone is one base away. This rearrangement joins TRBV7-9 to TRBJ2-2; D ambiguous. From germline, CDR1 is SEHNR and CDR2 FQNEAQ (reference sequence). The V gene lost 7 bases and the J gene lost 6 bases, with 24 bases spanning the gap. CDR3 length: 17 residues. CDR3 loop: CASIFRALVGSPGELFF. As DNA, the CDR3 is TGTGCCAGCATCTTTAGGGCTCTCGTAGGGTCCCCCGGGGAGCTGTTTTTT.